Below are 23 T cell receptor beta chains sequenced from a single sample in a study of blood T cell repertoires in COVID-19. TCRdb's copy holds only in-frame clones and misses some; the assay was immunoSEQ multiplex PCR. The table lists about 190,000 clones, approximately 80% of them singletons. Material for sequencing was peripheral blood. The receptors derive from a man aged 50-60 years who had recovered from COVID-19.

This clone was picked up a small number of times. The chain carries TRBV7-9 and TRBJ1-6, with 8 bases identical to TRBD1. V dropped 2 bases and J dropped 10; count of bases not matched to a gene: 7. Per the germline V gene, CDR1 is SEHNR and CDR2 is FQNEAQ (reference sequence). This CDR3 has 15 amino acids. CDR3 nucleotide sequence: TGTGCCAGCAGCTTACACGGACAGGGACAATCACCCCTCCACTTT. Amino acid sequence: CASSLHGQGQSPLHF.

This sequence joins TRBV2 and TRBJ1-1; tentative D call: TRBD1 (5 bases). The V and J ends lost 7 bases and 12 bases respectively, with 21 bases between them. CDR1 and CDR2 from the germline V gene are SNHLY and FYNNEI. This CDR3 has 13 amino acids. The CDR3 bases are TGTGCCAGCACCGCGGGACCGGGGCCTGGCTCTTTCTTT. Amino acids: CASTAGPGPGSFF.

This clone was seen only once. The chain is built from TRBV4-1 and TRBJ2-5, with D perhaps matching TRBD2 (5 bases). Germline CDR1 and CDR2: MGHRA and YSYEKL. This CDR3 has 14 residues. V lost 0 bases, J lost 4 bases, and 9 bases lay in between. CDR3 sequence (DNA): TGCGCCAGCAGCCAAGATCATGAGGGAGAGACCCAGTACTTC. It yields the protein CASSQDHEGETQYF.

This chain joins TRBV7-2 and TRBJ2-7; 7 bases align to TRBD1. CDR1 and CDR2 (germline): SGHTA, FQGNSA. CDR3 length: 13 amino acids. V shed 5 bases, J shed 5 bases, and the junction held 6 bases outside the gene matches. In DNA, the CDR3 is TGTGCCAGCAGCAGATGGACAGGTGACGAGCAGTACTTC. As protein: CASSRWTGDEQYF.

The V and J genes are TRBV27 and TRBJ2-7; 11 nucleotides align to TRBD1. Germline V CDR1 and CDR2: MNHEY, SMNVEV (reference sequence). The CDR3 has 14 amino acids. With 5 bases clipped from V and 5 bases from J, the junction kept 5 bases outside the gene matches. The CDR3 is CASSPRDRGNEQYF. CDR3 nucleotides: TGTGCCAGCAGTCCCCGGGACAGGGGGAACGAGCAGTACTTC.

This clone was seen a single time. CDR3 loop: CASSRGTGLYNEQFF. For the CDR3, the DNA is TGTGCCAGCAGTCGCGGGACAGGGCTTTACAATGAGCAGTTCTTC. This chain joins TRBV27 and TRBJ2-1; 9 bases match TRBD1. Germline lookup yields CDR1 MNHEY and CDR2 SMNVEV (reference sequence). V lost 5 bases and J lost 4; bases outside the gene matches: 6. The CDR3 runs to 15 residues.

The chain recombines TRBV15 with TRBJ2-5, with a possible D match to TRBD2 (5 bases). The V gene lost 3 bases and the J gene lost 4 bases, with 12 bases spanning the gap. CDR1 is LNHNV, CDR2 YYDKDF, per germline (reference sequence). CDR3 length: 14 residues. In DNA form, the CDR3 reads TGTGCCACCAGCAGCGGGAATACACTAGAGACCCAGTACTTC. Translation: CATSSGNTLETQYF.

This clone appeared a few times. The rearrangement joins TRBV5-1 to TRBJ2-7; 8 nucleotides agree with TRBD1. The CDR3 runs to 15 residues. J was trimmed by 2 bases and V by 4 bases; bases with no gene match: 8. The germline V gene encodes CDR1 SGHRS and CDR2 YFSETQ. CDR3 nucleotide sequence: TGCGCCAGCAGCACCTGGGACAGGTCCACCTACGAGCAGTACTTC. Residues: CASSTWDRSTYEQYF.

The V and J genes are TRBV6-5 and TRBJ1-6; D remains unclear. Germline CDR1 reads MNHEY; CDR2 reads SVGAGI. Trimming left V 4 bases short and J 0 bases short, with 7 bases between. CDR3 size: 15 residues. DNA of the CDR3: TGTGCCAGCAGTTTACAGAGCTCCTATAATTCACCCCTCCACTTT. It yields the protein CASSLQSSYNSPLHF.

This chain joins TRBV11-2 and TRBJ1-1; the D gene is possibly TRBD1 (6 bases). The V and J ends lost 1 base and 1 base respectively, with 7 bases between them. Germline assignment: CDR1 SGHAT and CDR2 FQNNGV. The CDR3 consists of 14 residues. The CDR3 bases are TGTGCCAGCAGCTTAGGAGGGGGGAACACTGAAGCTTTCTTT. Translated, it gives CASSLGGGNTEAFF.

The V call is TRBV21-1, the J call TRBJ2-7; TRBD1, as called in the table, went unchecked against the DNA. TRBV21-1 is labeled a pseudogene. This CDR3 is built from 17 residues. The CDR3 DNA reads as TGTGCCAGCAGCAGATTGTCAACAGAAGTTTCGTCCTACGAGCAGTACTTC. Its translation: CASSRLSTEVSSYEQYF.

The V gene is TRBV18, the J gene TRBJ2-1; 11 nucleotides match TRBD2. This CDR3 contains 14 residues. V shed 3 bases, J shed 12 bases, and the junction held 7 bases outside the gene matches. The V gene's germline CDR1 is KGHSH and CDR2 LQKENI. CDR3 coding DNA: TGTGCCAGCTCACCCGACGCTAGCGGGAGGACGCAGTTCTTC. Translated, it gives CASSPDASGRTQFF.

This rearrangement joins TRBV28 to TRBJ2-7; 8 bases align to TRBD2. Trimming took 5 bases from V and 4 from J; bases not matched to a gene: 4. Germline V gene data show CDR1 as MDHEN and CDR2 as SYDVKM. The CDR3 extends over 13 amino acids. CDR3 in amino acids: CASSLAGPYEQYF. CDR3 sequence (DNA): TGTGCCAGCAGTCTAGCGGGCCCTTACGAGCAGTACTTC.

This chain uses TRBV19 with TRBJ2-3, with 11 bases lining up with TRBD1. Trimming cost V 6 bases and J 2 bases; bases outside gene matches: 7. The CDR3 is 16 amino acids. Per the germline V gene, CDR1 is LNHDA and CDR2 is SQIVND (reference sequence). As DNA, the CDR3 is TGTGCCAGTAGAGGACAGGGGGCAACGAACACAGATACGCAGTATTTT. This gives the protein CASRGQGATNTDTQYF.

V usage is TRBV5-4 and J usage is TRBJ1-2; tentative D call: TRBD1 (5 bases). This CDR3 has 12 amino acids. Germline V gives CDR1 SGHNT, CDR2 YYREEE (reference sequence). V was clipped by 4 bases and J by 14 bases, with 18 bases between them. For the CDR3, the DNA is TGTGCCAGCAGCCCCAGGCAGGGCGCTGATACCTTC. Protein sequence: CASSPRQGADTF.

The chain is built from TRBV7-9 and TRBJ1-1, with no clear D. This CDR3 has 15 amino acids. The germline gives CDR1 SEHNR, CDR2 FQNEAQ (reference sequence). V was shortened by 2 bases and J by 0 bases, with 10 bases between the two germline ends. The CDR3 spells CASSLSADLNTEAFF. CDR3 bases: TGTGCCAGCAGCTTAAGTGCGGATCTGAACACTGAAGCTTTCTTT.

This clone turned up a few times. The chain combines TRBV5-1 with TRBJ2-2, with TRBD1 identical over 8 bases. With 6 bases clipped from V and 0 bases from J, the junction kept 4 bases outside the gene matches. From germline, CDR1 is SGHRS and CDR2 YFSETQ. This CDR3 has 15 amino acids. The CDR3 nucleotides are TGCGCCAGCAAACCACAGGGGGCGAACACCGGGGAGCTGTTTTTT. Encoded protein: CASKPQGANTGELFF. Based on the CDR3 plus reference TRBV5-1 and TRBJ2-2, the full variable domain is KAGVTQTPRYLIKTRGQQVTLSCSPISGHRSVSWYQQTPGQGLQFLFEYFSETQRNKGNFPGRFSGRQFSNSRSEMNVSTLELGDSALYLCASKPQGANTGELFFGEGSRLTVL.

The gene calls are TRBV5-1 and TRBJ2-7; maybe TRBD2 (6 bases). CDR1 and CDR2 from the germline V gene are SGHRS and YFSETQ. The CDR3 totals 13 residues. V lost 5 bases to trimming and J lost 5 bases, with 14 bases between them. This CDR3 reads CASSYGSRDEQYF. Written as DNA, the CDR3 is TGCGCCAGCAGTTACGGGAGTAGGGACGAGCAGTACTTC.

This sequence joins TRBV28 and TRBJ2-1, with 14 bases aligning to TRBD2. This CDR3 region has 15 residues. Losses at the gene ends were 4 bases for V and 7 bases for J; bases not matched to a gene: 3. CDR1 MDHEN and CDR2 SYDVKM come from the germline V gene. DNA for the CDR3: TGTGCCAGCAGTTCCAGACTAGCGGGAGGGAATGAGCAGTTCTTC. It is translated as CASSSRLAGGNEQFF.

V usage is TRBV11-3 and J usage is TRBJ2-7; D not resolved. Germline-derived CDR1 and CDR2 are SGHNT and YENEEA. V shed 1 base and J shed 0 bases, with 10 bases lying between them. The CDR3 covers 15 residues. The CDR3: CASSLATDRSYEQYF. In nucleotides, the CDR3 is TGTGCCAGCAGCTTAGCAACAGACCGCTCCTACGAGCAGTACTTC. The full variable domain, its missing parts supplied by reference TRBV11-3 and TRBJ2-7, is EAGVVQSPRYKIIEKKQPVAFWCNPISGHNTLYWYLQNLGQGPELLIRYENEEAVDDSQLPKDRFSAERLKGVDSTLKIQPAELGDSAVYLCASSLATDRSYEQYFGPGTRLTVT.

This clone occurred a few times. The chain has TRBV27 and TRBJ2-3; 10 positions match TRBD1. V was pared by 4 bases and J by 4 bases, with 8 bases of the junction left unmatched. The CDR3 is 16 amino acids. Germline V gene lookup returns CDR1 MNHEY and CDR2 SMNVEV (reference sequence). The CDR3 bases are TGTGCCAGCAGTTCTCCGGGACAGGGGCTTGCAGATACGCAGTATTTT. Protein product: CASSSPGQGLADTQYF.

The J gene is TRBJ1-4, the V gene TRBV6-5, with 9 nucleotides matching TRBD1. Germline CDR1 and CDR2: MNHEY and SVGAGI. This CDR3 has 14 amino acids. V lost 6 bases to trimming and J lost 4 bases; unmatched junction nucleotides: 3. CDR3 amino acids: CASRDRGGNEKLFF. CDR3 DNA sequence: TGTGCCAGCAGAGACAGGGGGGGTAATGAAAAACTGTTTTTT.

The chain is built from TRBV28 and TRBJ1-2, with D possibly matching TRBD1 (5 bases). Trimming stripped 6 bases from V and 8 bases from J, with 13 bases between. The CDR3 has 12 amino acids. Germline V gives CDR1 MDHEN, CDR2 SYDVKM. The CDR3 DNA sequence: TGTGCCAGCAGCCTAGACAGTTTCGGCTACACCTTC. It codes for CASSLDSFGYTF.